This record concerns one T cell receptor (beta chain) sequence. V lost 5 bases to trimming and J lost 2 bases; unmatched junction nucleotides: 7. This CDR3 has 15 residues. CDR1 is SEHNR and CDR2 is FQNEAQ in the germline V gene (reference sequence). The authors ran a second PCR of 7 to 11 cycles using a sample-barcoded 5' primer and a J-beta primer mix. TCRdb itself ran the 5' RACE reads through MiXCR, one entry per CDR3 protein. The table lists around 1,000,000 distinct CDR3 sequences, roughly a quarter of them singletons, with around 0.75% in the top ten. The data originate from a study of blood T cells in healthy people across ages. This same sample was also part of a study on T cells of mothers and their children.

The TCR comes from a girl aged 2 to 10 in good health. Material for sequencing was blood. This chain connects TRBV7-9 to TRBJ2-3, with 7 nucleotides matching TRBD1. The CDR3 DNA reads as TGTGCCAGCAGCCCGGGACAGCTAGACACAGATACGCAGTATTTT. This translates into CASSPGQLDTDTQYF.